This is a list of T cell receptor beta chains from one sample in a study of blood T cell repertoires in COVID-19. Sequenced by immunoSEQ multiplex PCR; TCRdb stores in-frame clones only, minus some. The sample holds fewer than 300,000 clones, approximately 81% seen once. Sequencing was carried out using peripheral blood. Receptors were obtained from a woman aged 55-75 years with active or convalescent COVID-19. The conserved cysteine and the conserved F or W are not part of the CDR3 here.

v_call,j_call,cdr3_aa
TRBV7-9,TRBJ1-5,ASSPGQGVQPQH
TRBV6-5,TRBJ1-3,ASSRDIASGNTIY
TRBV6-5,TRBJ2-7,ASTYGVGIYEQY
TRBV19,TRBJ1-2,ASQDSPSVYGYT
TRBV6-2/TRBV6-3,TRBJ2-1,ASSYQGPEQF
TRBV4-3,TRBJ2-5,ASSQGLGGVQETQY
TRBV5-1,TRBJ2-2,ASSLTGGSGELF
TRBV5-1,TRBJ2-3,ASTSRGGGRTDTQY
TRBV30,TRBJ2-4,AWGKGDIQY
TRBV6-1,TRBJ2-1,ASSETSVPGNEQF
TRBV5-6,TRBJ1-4,ASSARLVVYEKLF
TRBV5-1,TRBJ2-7,ASKSTGTSDYEQY
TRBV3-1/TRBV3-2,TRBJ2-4,ASSPREGPIQY
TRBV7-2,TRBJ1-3,ASSLAGGLGNTIY
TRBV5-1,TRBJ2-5,ASSLDSTDSPETQY
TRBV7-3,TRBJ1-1,ASSFTGGWNTEAF
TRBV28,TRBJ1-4,ASSAPLQGTGEKLF
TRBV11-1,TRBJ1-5,ASSPQGHSNQPQH